Listed below are T cell receptor beta chains from one sample, sequenced in a study of beta chain features in type 1 diabetes. The repertoire was sequenced with immunoSEQ multiplex PCR; TCRdb's copy has only in-frame clones and lacks some. The data contain a few hundred thousand clones, about 15% of them singletons. Sequenced input: naive CD4+ T cells from blood. Receptors were obtained from a woman between 18 and 30 years old in good health. Each CDR3 is given with its conserved first and last residue. The order of the fields is V gene, CDR3 protein.

>TRBV4-2
CASSPEGAGTETQYF
>TRBV7-2
CASSLTLDIEQYF
>TRBV19
CASSTQGNQPQHF
>TRBV30
CAWSVDRYYGYTF
>TRBV30
CAWSHAGRHEQYF
>TRBV28
CASSTGRRGAETQYF
>TRBV18
CASSPPSGGAAYEQYF
>TRBV2
CASSADRLAKNIQYF
>TRBV4-3
CASSQDRIADKQFF
>TRBV30
CAWSGSGTELKQYF
>TRBV5-4
CASSLGGLAGVGEQYF
>TRBV10-1
CASSANFYGYTF
>TRBV28
CASLNRERSYEQYF
>TRBV7-2
CASSSRTSGAVSSYNEQFF
>TRBV30
CAWSVLGGYTGELFF
>TRBV30
CAWSGGPNQPQHF
>TRBV4-3
CASSHPGQIGTEAFF
>TRBV29-1
CSGRQGGSYEQYF
>TRBV30
CAWGVGAHNEQFF
>TRBV11-3
CASSPWTSAETQYF
>TRBV11-1
CASSPSPTGFPNEQYF
>TRBV5-4
CASSTRQGSPREQYF
>TRBV5-1
CASSPAWTDQETQYF
>TRBV20-1
CSAAGGEQFF
>TRBV9
CASSVSGQRSTEAFF
>TRBV28
CASSLQGGASYEQYF
>TRBV27
CASSTRGGFRHF
>TRBV5-4
CASSPGQTEAFF
>TRBV27
CASSPSSQTQYF
>TRBV2
CASSDSRNTEAFF
>TRBV10-3
CAISPAGPSSYEQYF
>TRBV30
CAWNEIGTSGYEQYF
>TRBV19
CASNPGHPGEDTQYF
>TRBV4-3
CASSQWGGPSGANVLTF
>TRBV5-4
CASSFGASRNTGELFF
>TRBV7-2
CASSLVTGLRNEQFF
>TRBV5-4
CASSVSGRLKEWDF
>TRBV6-5
CASSYSGARNEQFF
>TRBV9
CASREGLAGGNQETQYF
>TRBV12-5
CASGFGQGNNEQFF
>TRBV5-1
CASSEGQTNYGYTF
>TRBV7-2
CASSPGGTGSFIQYF
>TRBV27
CASITHSGSGGSGEQYF
>TRBV29-1
CSVVQGGKGEAFF
>TRBV28
CASSLGTSGRALGEQFF
>TRBV6-5
CASSPLYNEQFF
>TRBV30
CAWRRGLAETNEQFF
>TRBV10-3
CAISESDRGNQPQHF
>TRBV15
CATSRGLAGNTDTQYF
>TRBV2
CASHRVAGELFF
>TRBV9
CASSRQETQYF
>TRBV7-2
CASSLGLAGLLRTQYF
>TRBV30
CAWSVDTGELFF
>TRBV28
CASSLQVAGLSSYEQYF
>TRBV29-1
CSVGGTAWDTQYF